Listed below are T cell receptor beta chains from one sample, sequenced in a study of metastatic and nonmetastatic thyroid tumors. From the PCR reads, TCRdb re-called clones with MiXCR. Here the sample spans approximately 32,000 clones, 15% to 20% being singletons. Sample: blood. The receptors originated from a female donor with papillary thyroid cancer or a benign thyroid nodule (not recorded which). Some clones in this sample may be carry-over from other donors' samples. CDR3s include the opening cysteine and the closing phenylalanine or tryptophan. A D gene is named only where the DNA matches it firmly. The size entry is marked missing in some rows and otherwise reads once, few, many or a size class.

size,D,J,V,DNA,CDR3
many,.,TRBJ2-7,TRBV20-1,TGCAGTGCTAGAGAGATAGAGGGGACCTACGAGCAGTACTTC,CSAREIEGTYEQYF
few,.,TRBJ1-2,TRBV28,TGTGCCAGCAGTAATGGGCTGAGATTTTTGGGGCTCAAGTTATACACCTTC,CASSNGLRFLGLKLYTF
many,TRBD1,TRBJ1-1,TRBV2,TGTGCCAGCAGTGGACAGGGGTTAAACACTGAAGCTTTCTTT,CASSGQGLNTEAFF
few,TRBD1,TRBJ2-3,TRBV27,TGTGCCAGCAGTCACCGGGACAGGATCGATACGCAGTATTTT,CASSHRDRIDTQYF
many,.,TRBJ2-7,TRBV5-1,TGCGCCAGCAGCTTGTCTGCAGGTCGGTACGAGCAGTACTTC,CASSLSAGRYEQYF
many,TRBD2,TRBJ2-5,TRBV11-1,TGTGCCAGCAGCTTAGGGGATAGCGGGAATCAAGAGACCCAGTACTTC,CASSLGDSGNQETQYF
many,.,TRBJ1-5,TRBV4-2,TGTGCCAGCAGCCAAGAGCGGGGGAGTCCCCAGCATTTT,CASSQERGSPQHF
.,.,TRBJ2-1,TRBV11-2,TGTGCCAGCAGCTTAGGGAGGGGGGGCATCAACAGTGAGCAGTTCTTC,CASSLGRGGINSEQFF
many,.,TRBJ2-5,TRBV30,TGTGCCTGGAGTGCCGGGATAGAGGGGGAGACCCAGTACTTC,CAWSAGIEGETQYF
many,.,TRBJ2-6,TRBV2,TGTGCCAGCAGTGCACCTTCTGGGGCCAACGTCCTGACTTTC,CASSAPSGANVLTF
many,.,TRBJ1-1,TRBV6-1,TGTGCCAGCAGTCCAAAGCTAGGTTTGGGCACTGAAGCTTTCTTT,CASSPKLGLGTEAFF
many,TRBD2,TRBJ2-3,TRBV27,TGTGCCAGCAGTCTAGCGGGGGGCACAGATACGCAGTATTTT,CASSLAGGTDTQYF
many,.,TRBJ1-5,TRBV28,TGTGCCAGCAGCCCCGACGGGTATCAGCCCCAGCATTTT,CASSPDGYQPQHF
many,TRBD2,TRBJ2-7,TRBV10-3,TGTGCCATCGCCCTAGCGGGGACCTACGAGCAGTACTTC,CAIALAGTYEQYF
many,.,TRBJ2-7,TRBV5-4,TGTGCCAGCAGCTCCACAGGGAACGAGCAGTACTTC,CASSSTGNEQYF
many,.,TRBJ1-6,TRBV5-5,TGTGCCAGCAGCTTGGAGGCGGGAGGACCCCTCCACTTT,CASSLEAGGPLHF
.,TRBD2,TRBJ2-7,TRBV5-1,TGCGCCGGCAGCTCGAATGGACTAGCGGGAGACGAGCAGTACTTC,CAGSSNGLAGDEQYF
.,TRBD1,TRBJ2-2,TRBV11-3,TGTGCCAGCAGCATTAGCAGGGGGCACACCTGTGAGCTGTTTTTT,CASSISRGHTCELFF
many,.,TRBJ1-3,TRBV3-1,TGTGCCAGCAGCCAAGACACAACGGCTGGAAACACCATATATTTT,CASSQDTTAGNTIYF
.,.,TRBJ2-2,TRBV28,TGTGCCAGCACCACCTTCCGCGACGGCGGGCTTTTTTTT,CASTTFRDGGLFF
many,.,TRBJ1-2,TRBV5-5,TGTGCCAGCAGCTTGGAATTCGCAGCCCGGAAGGGTGGCTACACCTTC,CASSLEFAARKGGYTF
.,.,TRBJ1-6,TRBV9,TGTGCCAGCAGCGACCGGGACAAGGATTCACCCCTCCACTTT,CASSDRDKDSPLHF
many,TRBD2,TRBJ2-2,TRBV11-1,TGTGCCAGCAGCGTCCGACTAGCGGGAGACACCGGGGAGCTGTTTTTT,CASSVRLAGDTGELFF
.,.,TRBJ1-5,TRBV7-2,TGTGCCAGCAGCTTATCGGGGGGAGCCATTAATCAGCCCAAGAATTTT,CASSLSGGAINQPKNF
many,.,TRBJ2-5,TRBV7-9,TGTGCCAGCAGCTTGGATCTCGGGTTTCAGGTACAAGAGACCCAGTACTTC,CASSLDLGFQVQETQYF
.,.,TRBJ1-2,TRBV20-1,TGCAGTGCTTGTGACGGGGTCTATGGCTACTCCTTC,CSACDGVYGYSF
.,.,TRBJ1-1,TRBV12-3/TRBV12-4,TGTGCCAGCAGTCCAGGGGAAGGGAACACTGAAGCTTTCTTT,CASSPGEGNTEAFF
many,.,TRBJ1-2,TRBV5-1,TGCGCCAGCAGCTTGGAGGCAGCAGGCTATGGCTACACCTTC,CASSLEAAGYGYTF
.,.,TRBJ2-3,TRBV12-5,TGTGCTAGTGGCCCCGGGGCCTCAGCGGGCTTTAGCACAGATACGCAGTATTTT,CASGPGASAGFSTDTQYF
many,.,TRBJ2-3,TRBV6-4,TGTGCCAGCAGTGACTCGAAAGGGGAGACAGATACGCAGTATTTT,CASSDSKGETDTQYF
many,.,TRBJ1-1,TRBV29-1,TGCAGCGTTGGGGTGAACACTGAAGCTTTCTTT,CSVGVNTEAFF
many,.,TRBJ1-1,TRBV7-2,TGTGCCAGCAGCCCCGGCGGAGGGTGGACTGAAGCTTTCTTT,CASSPGGGWTEAFF
many,.,TRBJ1-2,TRBV11-2,TGTGCCAGCAGCCCCACTTATGCGGCGGGGTATGGCTACACCTTC,CASSPTYAAGYGYTF
many,.,TRBJ2-5,TRBV19,TGTGCCAGTAGTATCGCAATACAAGAGACCCAGTACTTC,CASSIAIQETQYF
many,.,TRBJ1-1,TRBV24-1,TGTGCCACCAGACAGAACTACAGGACTGAAGCTTTCTTT,CATRQNYRTEAFF
few,TRBD1,TRBJ2-6,TRBV20-1,TGCAGTGCTAGTGAACCGGGACAGGAGATCTCTGGGGCCAACGTCCTGACTTTC,CSASEPGQEISGANVLTF
few,.,TRBJ2-3,TRBV28,TGTGCCAGCATTTTACTCGGTCTCCTTGGCACAGATACGCAGTATTTT,CASILLGLLGTDTQYF
few,TRBD1,TRBJ2-3,TRBV6-4,TGTGCCAGCAGTGTGCAGGGGGATACAGATACGCAGTATTTT,CASSVQGDTDTQYF
.,TRBD1,TRBJ2-7,TRBV18,TGTGCCAGCTCCGGGACAGACGCCTACGAGCAGTACTTC,CASSGTDAYEQYF
.,.,TRBJ1-1,TRBV19,TGTGCCAGTAGACGGGGAGAATTGAACACTGAAGCTTTCTTT,CASRRGELNTEAFF
many,.,TRBJ1-5,TRBV4-2,TGTGCCAGCAGCCAACAACGCCCCACAGGGATGAGCAATCAGCCCCAGCATTTT,CASSQQRPTGMSNQPQHF
.,.,TRBJ2-7,TRBV5-1,TGCGCCAGCAGCTTGGAATCAGTCTACGAGCAGTACTTC,CASSLESVYEQYF
many,TRBD2,TRBJ2-3,TRBV7-2,TGTGCCAGCAGCTCTAGCGGGGGGGGAGGCACAGATACGCAGTATTTT,CASSSSGGGGTDTQYF
many,.,TRBJ1-1,TRBV20-1,TGCAGTGCCTCCGAGGGTGGGGGGGTTGACACTGAAGCTTTCTTT,CSASEGGGVDTEAFF
few,.,TRBJ2-6,TRBV19,TGTGCCAGTAGTCTCCGGACAGGGGCCAACGTCCTGACTTTC,CASSLRTGANVLTF
many,TRBD1,TRBJ1-2,TRBV4-3,TGCGCCAGCAGCCAGACTACAGGGGACAACTATGGCTACACCTTC,CASSQTTGDNYGYTF
.,.,TRBJ2-3,TRBV27,TGCGCCAGCAGTTTAAACAGGGTCAATCAGCCCCAGTATTTT,CASSLNRVNQPQYF
many,.,TRBJ1-2,TRBV24-1,TGTGCCACCAGTGATCGGGGGGCAAGACGTGGCTACACCTTC,CATSDRGARRGYTF